This record covers a single TCR beta chain. Its antigen is as yet unknown. The V end was cut by 0 bases, the J end by 2 bases, with 9 bases between. This CDR3 spans 14 amino acids. From germline, CDR1 is SGHRS and CDR2 YFSETQ. The assay was immunoSEQ multiplex PCR, and TCRdb's table has in-frame clones only and misses some. The table lists about 69,000 clones, roughly 90% of them singletons. The data were obtained in a study of OX40 agonist ivuxolimab in advanced cancers. Across the study: The study treated patients with ivuxolimab, an agonistic anti-OX40 (CD134) antibody. Patients undergoing dose escalation presented with hepatocellular carcinoma, melanoma, renal cell or head and neck cancer. Partial responses were achieved by three patients: one hepatocellular carcinoma, two cutaneous melanoma.

Findings and limits, study-wide: The study observed clonal expansion of CD4+ and CD8+ blood T cells by week 6 at 0.1 to 3.0 mg/kg.

The TCR originated in an adult with an advanced solid tumor such as melanoma, head and neck, liver or kidney cancer. The starting material was CD4+ or CD8+ T cells sorted from blood, obtained in a trial of the OX40 agonist ivuxolimab. The chain combines TRBV5-1 with TRBJ2-7, with TRBD2 as a possible D gene (5 bases). CDR3 region: CASSLVPGTYEQYF. The CDR3 DNA reads TGCGCCAGCAGCTTGGTCCCCGGGACCTACGAGCAGTACTTC.